The 20 T cell receptor beta chains below come from one sample, sequenced in a study of T cell repertoires in aging, cancer and after chemotherapy. TRB rearrangements spanning V, D and J were amplified using mixed TRB-A/B primers. TCRdb itself ran the multiplex PCR reads through MiXCR, one entry per CDR3 protein. The table includes some 3,800 distinct CDR3 sequences, about 29% detected once. TCR beta rearrangements were amplified from peripheral blood genomic DNA. Sequencing input: blood. Source of these receptors: a human donor with a solid tumor.

A few counts support this clonotype. This chain connects TRBV18 to TRBJ1-1; D gene uncertain. Trimming removed 2 bases from V and 11 bases from J, with 18 bases in between. CDR1 is KGHSH and CDR2 is LQKENI in the germline V gene. The CDR3 loop spans 14 amino acids. CDR3 amino acids: CASSPGSGGWHAFF. The CDR3 DNA follows: TGTGCCAGCTCACCAGGTAGTGGAGGGTGGCATGCTTTCTTT.

On this clonotype: A much more abundant neighbour one base away suggests this may be a read error. The chain couples TRBV18 to TRBJ2-6, with 10 nucleotides matching TRBD1. There are 17 residues in the CDR3. Looked up from germline, CDR1 is KGHSH and CDR2 is LQKENI. The CDR3 bases are TGTGTCAGCTCTCCGGGACAGGGGCCCTTTGGGGCCAACGTCCTGACTTTC. This gives the protein CVSSPGQGPFGANVLTF.

The gene calls are TRBV19 and TRBJ1-5; weak D call: TRBD1 (5 bases). V shed 8 bases and J shed 2 bases, with 13 bases lying between them. Germline V gives CDR1 LNHDA, CDR2 SQIVND (reference sequence). The CDR3 has 14 amino acids. The DNA for the CDR3 is TGTGCCAGTTCGGCCAGGGAGGGCAATCAGCCCCAGCATTTT. Translating gives CASSAREGNQPQHF. Filled out from reference TRBV19 and TRBJ1-5, the complete variable domain reads DGGITQSPKYLFRKEGQNVTLSCEQNLNHDAMYWYRQDPGQGLRLIYYSQIVNDFQKGDIAEGYSVSREKKESFPLTVTSAQKNPTAFYLCASSAREGNQPQHFGDGTRLSIL.

In this sample, this clonotype is medium-sized. The V and J genes are TRBV15 and TRBJ2-7, with D possibly matching TRBD1 (5 bases). The V end lost 6 bases, the J end lost 6 bases, and 15 bases lay between the germline ends. The length of the CDR3 is 13 residues. CDR1 is LNHNV, CDR2 YYDKDF, per germline (reference sequence). CDR3 DNA sequence: TGTGCCACCAGTTCGTCCAGGGTGGGCGAGCAGTACGTC. It specifies CATSSSRVGEQYV.

This clonotype rates as large (0.1 to 1%). The V call is TRBV14, the J call TRBJ2-1; no clear D gene. CDR1 and CDR2 (germline): SGHDN, FVKESK. This CDR3 spans 15 amino acids. Trimming pared 3 bases from V and 3 bases from J, leaving 12 bases between. CDR3 DNA sequence: TGTGCCAGCAGCCATTTTGGTCTTAGCTACAATGAGCAGTTCTTC. Its translation: CASSHFGLSYNEQFF.

In its sample, this clonotype ranks as medium-sized (0.01 to 0.1%). The gene calls are TRBV7-6 and TRBJ2-3; D is uncertain. This CDR3 has 12 amino acids. The V gene lost 4 bases and the J gene lost 0 bases, with 2 bases spanning the gap. Germline assignment: CDR1 SGHVS and CDR2 FNYEAQ. CDR3 residues: CASSSSTDTQYF. The CDR3 bases are TGTGCCAGCAGCTCAAGCACAGATACGCAGTATTTT.

The V and J genes are TRBV6-1 and TRBJ2-3; D not certain. CDR1 is MNHNS and CDR2 is SASEGT in the germline V gene. The CDR3 is 11 amino acids. The V and J ends lost 8 bases and 1 base respectively, with 4 bases between them. The chain's CDR3 is CASARTDTQYF. The DNA for the CDR3 is TGTGCCAGCGCTCGCACAGATACGCAGTATTTT.

This clonotype has only a few counts. The rearrangement joins TRBV27 to TRBJ1-1; weak D call: TRBD1 (6 bases). The CDR3 is 14 amino acids. The V end was cut by 0 bases, the J end by 7 bases, with 12 bases between. Germline loops: CDR1 MNHEY, CDR2 SMNVEV (reference sequence). In nucleotides, the CDR3 is TGTGCCAGCAGTTTATCACGACAGGACGGTGAAGCTTTCTTT. The encoded protein is CASSLSRQDGEAFF.

This chain uses TRBV5-4 with TRBJ2-5; D may match TRBD1 or TRBD2 (5 bases each). V was clipped by 3 bases and J by 4 bases, with 13 bases between them. The CDR3 is made up of 14 amino acids. CDR1 SGHNT and CDR2 YYREEE come from the germline V gene (reference sequence). The CDR3 spells CASSSRGFRETQYF. The CDR3 DNA reads as TGTGCCAGCAGCTCGAGGGGATTTCGAGAGACCCAGTACTTC.

This chain connects TRBV7-2 to TRBJ2-2; D assignment may be TRBD1 or TRBD2 (5 bases each). The length of the CDR3 is 17 residues. Germline V lookup: CDR1 SGHTA, CDR2 FQGNSA. V dropped 1 base and J dropped 6 bases, with 18 bases sitting between them. CDR3 region: CASSLDRPKRGAGELFF. CDR3 nucleotides: TGTGCCAGCAGCTTAGACCGCCCGAAGCGAGGGGCCGGGGAGCTGTTTTTT. The complete variable domain, with remaining parts taken from reference TRBV7-2 and TRBJ2-2, reads GAGVSQSPSNKVTEKGKDVELRCDPISGHTALYWYRQSLGQGLEFLIYFQGNSAPDKSGLPSDRFSAERTGGSVSTLTIQRTQQEDSAVYLCASSLDRPKRGAGELFFGEGSRLTVL.

The chain is built from TRBV5-6 and TRBJ1-1; D unresolved. V was pared by 0 bases and J by 9 bases, with 18 bases between. This CDR3 region has 15 residues. The germline V gene has CDR1 SGHDT and CDR2 YYEEEE. Here the CDR3 reads CASSLEGSTTTKAFF. CDR3 coding DNA: TGTGCCAGCAGCTTGGAAGGTTCGACAACTACCAAAGCTTTCTTT.

The chain combines TRBV20-1 with TRBJ2-5; TRBD1 is a possible D gene (6 bases). The CDR3 extends over 12 amino acids. Between the trimmed V and J ends, which lost 6 bases and 7 bases, there was a span of 15 bases. Germline V gene sequence: CDR1 DFQATT, CDR2 SNEGSKA (reference sequence). CDR3 coding DNA: TGCAGTGCCCCCGGACAGCCAGGGACCCAGTACTTC. Residues: CSAPGQPGTQYF.

The chain has TRBV19 and TRBJ1-3; 7 nucleotides align to TRBD1. Germline CDR1 and CDR2: LNHDA and SQIVND (reference sequence). The CDR3 is 15 amino acids. Unmatched junction bases numbered 11, after V lost 8 bases and J lost 4 bases. The CDR3 DNA is TGTGCCAGTGGCCTAAACCAGGGGGGCGGAAACACCATATATTTT. This sequence encodes CASGLNQGGGNTIYF.

By sample share, this clonotype is medium-sized (0.01 to 0.1%). The CDR3 nucleotides read TGTGCCAGCAGCTCCACCCGGACTAGCGGAAGCACAGATACGCAGTATTTT. Its translation: CASSSTRTSGSTDTQYF. The chain employs TRBV5-6 and TRBJ2-3; 10 bases are shared with TRBD2. The CDR3 is made up of 17 amino acids. The germline CDR1 and CDR2 sequences are SGHDT and YYEEEE. Trimming cost V 3 bases and J 0 bases; bases outside gene matches: 7.

The rearrangement uses TRBV5-4 and TRBJ2-4; 7 bases agree with TRBD2. V lost 2 bases to trimming and J lost 6 bases; unmatched junction nucleotides: 5. The CDR3 contains 14 residues. Germline V gives CDR1 SGHNT, CDR2 YYREEE (reference sequence). CDR3 residues: CASSFGGRGNIQYF. The DNA of the CDR3 is TGTGCCAGCAGCTTTGGCGGGAGAGGAAACATTCAGTACTTC.

The chain has TRBV18 and TRBJ2-7, with 12 bases that match TRBD2. Germline assignment: CDR1 KGHSH and CDR2 LQKENI. V was pared by 7 bases and J by 3 bases, with 7 bases of the junction left unmatched. The CDR3 spans 15 residues. This CDR3 reads CASLSTSGSSYEQYV. CDR3 coding DNA: TGTGCCAGCTTATCGACTAGCGGGAGCAGCTACGAGCAGTACGTC.

The CDR3 DNA is TGTGCCAGCAGCCAAGGAGAATGGGGGGCATGGGGCTACACCTTC. This sequence encodes CASSQGEWGAWGYTF. The chain couples TRBV14 to TRBJ1-2; a weak D match, TRBD1 (6 bases). The CDR3 runs 15 residues. V gave up 1 base and J gave up 8 bases, with 17 bases separating them. Germline V gene data show CDR1 as SGHDN and CDR2 as FVKESK. The entire variable domain, with the rest obtained from reference TRBV14 and TRBJ1-2, is as follows: EAGVTQFPSHSVIEKGQTVTLRCDPISGHDNLYWYRRVMGKEIKFLLHFVKESKQDESGMPNNRFLAERTGGTYSTLKVQPAELEDSGVYFCASSQGEWGAWGYTFGSGTRLTVV.

This chain uses TRBV19 with TRBJ1-5, with D possibly matching TRBD1 (5 bases). This CDR3 is built from 14 residues. Trimming removed 8 bases at V and 3 bases at J, with 14 bases between. CDR1 is LNHDA, CDR2 SQIVND, per germline (reference sequence). The CDR3 loop is CASSAREDNQPQHF. The CDR3, as DNA: TGTGCCAGTTCGGCCAGGGAGGACAATCAGCCCCAGCATTTT.

This clonotype was seen a handful of times. This rearrangement joins TRBV5-6 to TRBJ2-1; D is uncertain. CDR3 length: 12 residues. Looked up from germline, CDR1 is SGHDT and CDR2 is YYEEEE. Trimming pared 4 bases from V and 13 bases from J, leaving 15 bases between. The CDR3 protein is CASSPRTGTQFF. The CDR3 nucleotides are TGTGCCAGCAGCCCTCGGACGGGCACTCAGTTCTTC.

There are a few counts of this clonotype. The J gene is TRBJ2-7, the V gene TRBV13; possible D gene TRBD2, 6 bases. The CDR3 has 18 residues. Between the trimmed V and J ends, which lost 1 base and 1 base, there was a span of 20 bases. Looked up from germline, CDR1 is PRHDT and CDR2 is FYEKMQ (reference sequence). In DNA form, the CDR3 reads TGTGCCAGCAGCTTAGATAACGCCGGCGGGGCTACTTCCTACGAGCAGTACTTC. It is translated as CASSLDNAGGATSYEQYF.